This T cell receptor (beta chain) was sequenced in a study of shared clonotypes between healthy human individuals. Whole-study context: Each donor's CD4 naive and CD4 memory cells filled three plates apiece, CD8 naive two, and CD8 memory one.

TCRdb keeps only in-frame clones here, not all; method: immunoSEQ multiplex PCR. Here the sample spans hundreds of thousands of clones, approximately 74% being singletons. The CDR3 totals 15 residues. Germline V gene data show CDR1 as SGHDT and CDR2 as YYEEEE. V dropped 5 bases and J dropped 6 bases, with 20 bases sitting between them. This receptor was obtained from a woman aged 25-40 years in good health. The sample comprised memory CD4+ T cells sorted from blood. Noted subset: CD45RA-negative fraction. The chain recombines TRBV5-6 with TRBJ1-2, with a tentative D call TRBD1 (6 bases). CDR3 DNA: TGTGCCAGCAGGGCCCTTGACAGGCTTAGAAATGGCTACACCTTC. Protein product: CASRALDRLRNGYTF.